The 17 T cell receptor beta chains below all came from one sample that was sequenced in a study of blood T cell repertoires in COVID-19. TCRdb keeps only in-frame clones here, not all; method: immunoSEQ multiplex PCR. This sample has a few hundred thousand clones, with nearly 90% found just once. The sample comprised peripheral blood. These receptors were taken from a man between 18 and 35 years old with active or convalescent COVID-19.

Here the CDR3 DNA reads TGTGCCAGCAGCCCACGGCACGGCGGGGGGGCCCGGGAGCAGTACTTC. This sequence encodes CASSPRHGGGAREQYF. The chain joins TRBV11-3 to TRBJ2-7, with 9 bases matching TRBD2. The CDR3 has 16 residues. Germline V gene sequence: CDR1 SGHNT, CDR2 YENEEA. The J segment lost 7 bases and the V segment lost 5 bases, leaving 15 bases of the junction unmatched.

The chain recombines TRBV5-1 with TRBJ1-6, with no clear D. CDR3 length: 14 amino acids. Per the germline V gene, CDR1 is SGHRS and CDR2 is YFSETQ. Trimming stripped 3 bases from V and 8 bases from J, with 12 bases between. The CDR3 is CASSSGGAYSPLHF. The CDR3 DNA reads as TGCGCCAGCAGCTCCGGAGGCGCTTATTCACCCCTCCACTTT.

There are a few counts of this clone. V is TRBV20-1 and J is TRBJ1-2; D gene ambiguous. V lost 4 bases and J lost 6, with 6 bases in between. Germline loops: CDR1 DFQATT, CDR2 SNEGSKA (reference sequence). The CDR3 has 10 residues. The DNA of the CDR3 is TGCAGTGCTACGGGGAATGGCTACACCTTC. It is translated as CSATGNGYTF.

The chain recombines TRBV7-3 with TRBJ2-3; 10 bases are shared with TRBD2. The length of the CDR3 is 15 residues. V lost 4 bases and J lost 1; bases outside the gene matches: 2. Germline V gene lookup returns CDR1 SGHTA and CDR2 FQGTGA. The CDR3 is CASSSSGGGTDTQYF. CDR3 DNA sequence: TGTGCCAGCAGCTCTAGCGGGGGCGGCACAGATACGCAGTATTTT.

This chain joins TRBV11-3 and TRBJ2-1; 10 bases line up with TRBD1. Germline CDR1 and CDR2: SGHNT and YENEEA. The V and J ends lost 5 bases and 5 bases, in that order; junction bases with no gene match: 6. The CDR3 spans 15 residues. CDR3 nucleotides: TGTGCCAGCAGCGACCGGGACAGGGGAAACAATGAGCAGTTCTTC. Its protein product is CASSDRDRGNNEQFF.

The chain combines TRBV5-6 with TRBJ2-5; 8 positions match TRBD1. The V segment lost 6 bases and the J segment 3 bases; nucleotides outside the gene matches: 10. Germline V gives CDR1 SGHDT, CDR2 YYEEEE. The CDR3 is 15 amino acids. In nucleotides, the CDR3 is TGTGCCAGCACCCCTCCGGACAGGGCCGAAGAGACCCAGTACTTC. This translates into CASTPPDRAEETQYF. Full variable domain (remainder filled in from reference TRBV5-6 and TRBJ2-5): DAGVTQSPTHLIKTRGQQVTLRCSPKSGHDTVSWYQQALGQGPQFIFQYYEEEERQRGNFPDRFSGHQFPNYSSELNVNALLLGDSALYLCASTPPDRAEETQYFGPGTRLLVL.

The chain combines TRBV10-3 with TRBJ2-2; D gene uncertain. Deletions cut 5 bases from V and 0 bases from J, with 4 bases between. Per the germline V gene, CDR1 is ENHRY and CDR2 is SYGVKD. The CDR3 consists of 13 residues. CDR3 protein: CAISPSNTGELFF. CDR3 in DNA: TGTGCCATCAGTCCGTCGAACACCGGGGAGCTGTTTTTT.

The CDR3 nucleotides read TGTGCCAGCAGCTGGACTAGTAGGGAGCAGTTCTTC. This encodes CASSWTSREQFF. This chain links TRBV5-5 with TRBJ2-1, with TRBD2 matching over 7 bases. Germline V gene data show CDR1 as SGHKS and CDR2 as YYEKEE (reference sequence). This CDR3 region has 12 residues. V lost 3 bases and J lost 10; bases outside the gene matches: 4.

The genes are TRBV19 and TRBJ2-2, with 9 bases that match TRBD1. J was trimmed by 4 bases and V by 5 bases; bases with no gene match: 8. The CDR3 spans 16 residues. Per germline, CDR1 LNHDA and CDR2 SQIVND (reference sequence). In nucleotides, the CDR3 is TGTGCCAGTAGTGCAGGGACAGGGTTTGGCACCGGGGAGCTGTTTTTT. Its protein product is CASSAGTGFGTGELFF.

The chain couples TRBV18 to TRBJ1-2; 9 bases match TRBD1. CDR1 is KGHSH, CDR2 LQKENI, per germline. The CDR3 sequence is 16 residues long. V gave up 1 base and J gave up 2 bases; unmatched junction bases: 5. The CDR3 loop reads CASSPRWDRVNYGYTF. In DNA form, the CDR3 reads TGTGCCAGCTCACCACGGTGGGACAGGGTCAACTATGGCTACACCTTC.

This sequence joins TRBV9 and TRBJ1-2; D perhaps matches TRBD1 (6 bases). Per germline, CDR1 SGDLS and CDR2 YYNGEE. The CDR3 spans 15 residues. V was cut by 0 bases and J by 2 bases, with 11 bases left in between. CDR3 DNA sequence: TGTGCCAGCAGCGTAGGGGGGCAGTTAAACTATGGCTACACCTTC. It yields the protein CASSVGGQLNYGYTF.

Here the CDR3 DNA reads TGCAGTGCTAGTCTAGTGGCGTTGTATGGCTACACCTTC. This gives the protein CSASLVALYGYTF. V and J are TRBV20-1 and TRBJ1-2; D uncertain. Trimming cost V 3 bases and J 5 bases, with 13 bases left between them. The CDR3 is 13 residues long. Germline V lookup: CDR1 DFQATT, CDR2 SNEGSKA (reference sequence).

The rearrangement joins TRBV18 to TRBJ2-3; 7 bases line up with TRBD1. The CDR3 loop spans 14 amino acids. The V segment lost 2 bases and the J segment 7 bases; nucleotides outside the gene matches: 6. Germline V gene data show CDR1 as KGHSH and CDR2 as LQKENI. CDR3 protein: CASSPRQGVNTQYF. The CDR3 DNA reads TGTGCCAGCTCACCAAGGCAGGGGGTAAATACGCAGTATTTT.

The gene calls are TRBV6-5 and TRBJ1-2; tentatively, D is TRBD1 (6 bases). CDR1 is MNHEY and CDR2 is SVGAGI in the germline V gene. The V end lost 6 bases, the J end lost 3 bases, and 17 bases lay between the germline ends. This CDR3 region has 15 residues. CDR3 DNA: TGTGCCAGCAGCCTCGAACGGGGGGGGCACTATGGCTACACCTTC. This sequence encodes CASSLERGGHYGYTF.

The rearrangement joins TRBV7-3 to TRBJ1-2; 10 bases are a match to TRBD1. This CDR3 has 13 residues. Trimming took 5 bases from V and 6 from J; bases not matched to a gene: 3. Germline assignment: CDR1 SGHTA and CDR2 FQGTGA. In DNA form, the CDR3 reads TGTGCCAGCAGCCAAGGACAGGGGGATGGCTACACCTTC. As protein: CASSQGQGDGYTF.

The chain joins TRBV7-6 to TRBJ2-3; a weak D match, TRBD1 (5 bases). The CDR3 loop spans 17 amino acids. Between the trimmed V and J ends, which lost 1 base and 0 bases, there was a span of 14 bases. CDR1 and CDR2 from the germline V gene are SGHVS and FNYEAQ. In nucleotides, the CDR3 is TGTGCCAGCAGCTTAGTGCCAACAGGAGCTAGCACAGATACGCAGTATTTT. Translation gives CASSLVPTGASTDTQYF.

This sequence joins TRBV2 and TRBJ1-4; D possibly corresponds to TRBD1 (5 bases). Germline V gene data show CDR1 as SNHLY and CDR2 as FYNNEI. This CDR3 spans 14 amino acids. V was shortened by 4 bases and J by 3 bases, with 9 bases between the two germline ends. Here the CDR3 DNA reads TGTGCCAGCAGTGCAAAGACAGCTAATGAAAAACTGTTTTTT. Its translation is CASSAKTANEKLFF.